The present T cell receptor beta chain was sequenced within a study of patients and donors after allogeneic stem cell transplantation. Only a few counts were recorded for this clonotype. TCRdb re-analysed the RT-PCR reads in MiXCR, keeping a single row per CDR3 protein. The sample holds hundreds of thousands of distinct CDR3 sequences; under 20% are singletons and the top ten take just over 7%. V lost 10 bases and J lost 8, with 21 bases in between. Germline V lookup: CDR1 SEHNR, CDR2 FQNEAQ (reference sequence). This CDR3 spans 14 amino acids. Source material: blood, either unsorted or a sorted T cell fraction (not recorded which). The receptor's source is a human donor who was either an allogeneic HSCT recipient or a stem cell or donor lymphocyte infusion donor (not recorded which). It is not recorded whose cells these are; they may come from a transplant donor. The V gene is TRBV7-9, the J gene TRBJ2-1, with D unresolved. The CDR3, as DNA: TGTGCCACCCCACTCCTGGGGAACATCGATGAGCAGTTCTTC. Protein: CATPLLGNIDEQFF.